These 30 T cell receptor beta chains were all obtained from the same sample, sequenced in a study of metastatic and nonmetastatic thyroid tumors (dated by TCRdb to 2019 to 2021). No treatment had been received by any patient before thyroid surgery. Libraries were made using PCR. Reads for this sample came from an Illumina HiSeq 4000. TCRdb reprocessing: public reads trimmed at Q25 with fastp, clones called with MiXCR, in-frame beta chains kept. Counted in this sample were roughly 63,000 clones; about 16% of them appeared once. Together, the top ten hold over 9% of the sample. Source material: blood. These receptor sequences come from a male donor with papillary thyroid cancer or a benign thyroid nodule (not recorded which). Some clones in this sample may be carry-over from other donors' samples.

This clone was detected a few times. The junction shows a germline mismatch at one end, possibly a read error. This sequence joins TRBV6-1 and TRBJ2-2, with D possibly being TRBD1 (5 bases). CDR3 length: 16 residues. Germline V gene data show CDR1 as MNHNS and CDR2 as SASEGT. The CDR3 sequence: CARSPSPGCQSGELFF. In DNA form, the CDR3 reads TGTGCCCGCAGCCCATCCCCAGGGTGTCAATCCGGGGAGCTGTTTTTT.

This clone was counted at least ten times. The chain couples TRBV20-1 to TRBJ2-1, with 7 bases aligning to TRBD2. The CDR3 length is 13 residues. Germline values: CDR1 DFQATT, CDR2 SNEGSKA (reference sequence). J was trimmed by 4 bases and V by 5 bases; bases with no gene match: 5. CDR3 nucleotide sequence: TGCAGTGCTTCGACTAGCTTGTACAATGAGCAGTTCTTC. Amino acids: CSASTSLYNEQFF.

This clone was seen more than once but under ten times. The gene calls are TRBV20-1 and TRBJ2-2; tentatively, D is TRBD2 (7 bases). This CDR3 has 15 residues. Germline V gene data show CDR1 as DFQATT and CDR2 as SNEGSKA (reference sequence). V was shortened by 7 bases and J by 5 bases, with 20 bases between the two germline ends. The chain's CDR3 is CSVYGGRRNTGELFF. DNA for the CDR3: TGCAGTGTATACGGGGGGCGGCGAAATACCGGGGAGCTGTTTTTT.

This clone was observed many times. This chain connects TRBV20-1 to TRBJ2-1; 9 nucleotides match TRBD2. Losses at the gene ends were 3 bases for V and 4 bases for J; bases not matched to a gene: 7. The length of the CDR3 is 15 residues. The germline gives CDR1 DFQATT, CDR2 SNEGSKA (reference sequence). The CDR3 sequence is CSARNLAGDYNEQFF. CDR3 DNA: TGCAGTGCTAGGAATTTAGCGGGGGATTACAATGAGCAGTTCTTC.

A few counts support this clone. The chain recombines TRBV6-1 with TRBJ2-6, with unresolved D. The CDR3 length is 16 residues. Germline V gives CDR1 MNHNS, CDR2 SASEGT. V lost 0 bases and J 8 bases, leaving 14 bases between the germline ends. The CDR3 sequence: CASSEAGNSWSNVLTF. The CDR3, as DNA: TGTGCCAGCAGTGAAGCTGGGAACTCTTGGTCCAACGTCCTGACTTTC.

This clone occurred many times. The chain combines TRBV18 with TRBJ2-4; maybe TRBD2 (5 bases). In germline, CDR1 is KGHSH, CDR2 LQKENI. The CDR3 covers 15 residues. V dropped 5 bases and J dropped 1 base, with 12 bases sitting between them. The CDR3 DNA reads as TGTGCCAGCTCAAGGGAGTCCGGGGCCAAAAACATTCAGTACTTC. Translating it yields CASSRESGAKNIQYF.

This clone was detected ten times or more. V gene TRBV4-2 combines with J gene TRBJ2-5; 10 bases agree with TRBD2. The CDR3 covers 16 residues. J gave up 5 bases and V 0 bases, and 6 bases lay outside the gene matches. Germline V gene sequence: CDR1 LGHNA, CDR2 YNFKEQ. The CDR3 bases are TGTGCCAGCAGCCAAGATTTAGCGGGAGGTTTGGAGACCCAGTACTTC. Encoded protein: CASSQDLAGGLETQYF.

In this sample, this clone turned up many times. This chain connects TRBV20-1 to TRBJ2-7, with D possibly TRBD1 on 5 matching bases. Germline CDR1 is DFQATT and CDR2 is SNEGSKA (reference sequence). The CDR3 loop spans 13 amino acids. V shed 5 bases and J shed 4 bases, with 15 bases lying between them. The CDR3 DNA reads as TGCAGTGCTCAAGTAACAGGACGGTACGAGCAGTACGTC. Its protein product is CSAQVTGRYEQYV.

The table lists this clone with many counts. This same CDR3 is encoded by further DNA sequences in the sample. The chain is built from TRBV5-6 and TRBJ2-3; 8 nucleotides match TRBD2. J was trimmed by 4 bases and V by 0 bases; bases with no gene match: 7. This CDR3 contains 16 residues. From germline, CDR1 is SGHDT and CDR2 YYEEEE. The CDR3 coding sequence is TGTGCCAGCAGCTTGGGTTCGAGCGGGAGTCCAGATACGCAGTATTTT. This gives the protein CASSLGSSGSPDTQYF.

Many counts were recorded for this clone. The V call is TRBV6-2 or TRBV6-3, the J call TRBJ2-7; 15 nucleotides match TRBD2. CDR3 length equals 18 residues. CDR1 and CDR2 from the germline V gene are MNHEY and SVGEGT. With V trimmed by 9 bases and J by 5 bases, 17 bases remained unmatched. The CDR3 region has the DNA TGTGCCAGGATGGGGGACAGCGGACTAGCGGGAGGGCTTAACGAGCAGTACGTC. This translates into CARMGDSGLAGGLNEQYV.

On this clone: This may come from a read error, since a much larger clone is one base off. This CDR3 is also generated by other DNA sequences in the sample. V gene TRBV9 combines with J gene TRBJ2-5, with TRBD1 matching 7 bases. CDR3 length equals 14 residues. V shed 3 bases, J shed 5 bases, and the junction held 7 bases outside the gene matches. Germline values: CDR1 SGDLS, CDR2 YYNGEE. CDR3 protein: CASSARQGTETQYF. DNA for the CDR3: TGTGCCAGCAGCGCCAGACAGGGCACGGAGACCCAGTACTTC.

This clone was seen at least ten times. The V and J genes are TRBV2 and TRBJ1-2; unclear D gene. Germline CDR1 and CDR2: SNHLY and FYNNEI. The CDR3 contains 15 residues. V was pared by 2 bases and J by 7 bases, with 17 bases between. CDR3: CASSESGQSAGGYTF. The CDR3 nucleotides are TGTGCCAGCAGTGAAAGTGGGCAATCGGCCGGTGGCTACACCTTC. Full variable domain (missing parts from reference TRBV2 and TRBJ1-2): EPEVTQTPSHQVTQMGQEVILRCVPISNHLYFYWYRQILGQKVEFLVSFYNNEISEKSEIFDDQFSVERPDGSNFTLKIRSTKLEDSAMYFCASSESGQSAGGYTFGSGTRLTVV.

This clone was counted many times. The chain combines TRBV28 with TRBJ2-5; TRBD2 matches 7 bases. The CDR3 is 15 amino acids. Trimming took 5 bases from V and 3 from J; bases not matched to a gene: 9. Per the germline V gene, CDR1 is MDHEN and CDR2 is SYDVKM. The CDR3, as DNA: TGTGCCAGCAGTCAATTCGGCGGGAGAGAAGAGACCCAGTACTTC. This translates into CASSQFGGREETQYF.

This chain joins TRBV20-1 and TRBJ1-2; D remains unclear. Deletions cut 0 bases from V and 4 bases from J, with 18 bases between. The CDR3 runs 16 residues. Germline V lookup: CDR1 DFQATT, CDR2 SNEGSKA (reference sequence). CDR3 protein: CSARDRILPLPYGYTF. The CDR3 DNA is TGCAGTGCTAGAGATCGGATCCTACCCCTCCCCTATGGCTACACCTTC.

As concerns this clone: One end of the junction does not line up with germline, which may come from a read error. The V and J genes are TRBV5-1 and TRBJ1-6; unclear D gene. There are 15 residues in the CDR3. Germline assignment: CDR1 SGHRS and CDR2 YFSETQ. CDR3 loop: CASILDGPNNSPLHF. The DNA of the CDR3 is TGCGCCAGCATCTTGGATGGACCCAATAATTCACCCCTCCACTTT.

This clone was recorded many times. This chain connects TRBV20-1 to TRBJ2-5, with D uncertain. This CDR3 has 13 residues. The ends were cut back, 1 base at V and 5 bases at J, with 11 bases in the middle. Germline V lookup: CDR1 DFQATT, CDR2 SNEGSKA (reference sequence). CDR3 sequence (DNA): TGCAGTGCTAGAGTCCCCGGCGCGGAGACCCAGTACTTC. Its protein is CSARVPGAETQYF.

This clone was detected many times. The V gene is TRBV7-8, the J gene TRBJ1-2, with D hard to call. There are 16 residues in the CDR3. CDR1 and CDR2 (germline): SGHVS, FQNEAQ. The ends were cut back, 5 bases at V and 2 bases at J, with 18 bases in the middle. Written as DNA, the CDR3 is TGTGCCAGCAGCGGTTCCGGGGTCCGGGGAAACTATGGCTACACCTTC. Protein sequence: CASSGSGVRGNYGYTF.

In its sample, this clone was seen many times. The rearrangement uses TRBV11-2 and TRBJ1-2; 12 bases are shared with TRBD1. This CDR3 region has 17 residues. Germline V gives CDR1 SGHAT, CDR2 FQNNGV. The junction had 6 bases not matched to a gene; V was cut back by 2 bases and J by 2 bases. This CDR3 reads CASSLTPGQGANYGYTF. For the CDR3, the DNA is TGTGCCAGCAGCTTAACCCCGGGACAGGGGGCCAACTATGGCTACACCTTC.

This clone was counted many times. J is TRBJ2-3 and V is TRBV11-1; 11 nucleotides line up with TRBD2. Germline CDR1 and CDR2: SGHAT and FQDESV (reference sequence). With 3 bases clipped from V and 7 bases from J, the junction kept 9 bases outside the gene matches. This CDR3 has 16 residues. The CDR3 loop is CASSFRLAGLSYTQYF. The CDR3, as DNA: TGTGCCAGCAGCTTCAGACTAGCGGGACTTTCTTATACGCAGTATTTT.

This clone was recorded a few times. With a much larger clone just one base away, this may be a read error. The CDR3 sequence is CASSVEATLLADTQYF. CDR3 nucleotide sequence: TGTGCCAGCAGCGTAGAAGCCACACTCTTGGCAGATACGCAGTATTTT. The chain joins TRBV9 to TRBJ2-3; no firm D call. The V and J ends lost 0 bases and 4 bases respectively, with 15 bases between them. In germline, CDR1 is SGDLS, CDR2 YYNGEE. There are 16 residues in the CDR3. The whole variable domain, remainder taken from reference TRBV9 and TRBJ2-3, is DSGVTQTPKHLITATGQRVTLRCSPRSGDLSVYWYQQSLDQGLQFLIQYYNGEERAKGNILERFSAQQFPDLHSELNLSSLELGDSALYFCASSVEATLLADTQYFGPGTRLTVL.

This clone appeared many times. This CDR3 reads CASSLGGDQPQHF. As DNA, the CDR3 is TGTGCCAGCAGCTTAGGAGGAGATCAGCCCCAGCATTTT. The rearrangement joins TRBV7-9 to TRBJ1-5; D not certain. Germline V gene lookup returns CDR1 SEHNR and CDR2 FQNEAQ (reference sequence). With 1 base removed from V and 5 bases from J, the gap between germline ends came to 6 bases. The CDR3 spans 13 residues.

This clone was seen ten or more times. At one of its ends the junction is not consistent with the germline gene, which may arise from a read error. This chain connects TRBV7-7 to TRBJ2-1; D tentatively reads TRBD1 or TRBD2 (6 bases each). The CDR3 length is 17 residues. CDR1 and CDR2 (germline): SSHAT, FNYEAQ (reference sequence). The CDR3 bases are TGTGCTAGCAGCCCCCTTGGGGGCCCGGGGGCCTACAATGAGCAGTTCTTC. It yields the protein CASSPLGGPGAYNEQFF.

This clone appeared many times. J is TRBJ1-2 and V is TRBV27, with unresolved D. Germline loops: CDR1 MNHEY, CDR2 SMNVEV (reference sequence). The length of the CDR3 is 14 residues. The V and J ends lost 2 bases and 1 base respectively, with 8 bases between them. The DNA of the CDR3 is TGTGCCAGCAGTTTAGGCGGAGGTAACTATGGCTACACCTTC. Translation gives CASSLGGGNYGYTF.

This clone was recorded at least ten times. The chain links TRBV28 to TRBJ1-1; TRBD1 agrees at 8 bases. The J segment lost 10 bases and the V segment lost 5 bases, leaving 12 bases of the junction unmatched. The CDR3 totals 14 residues. Germline V lookup: CDR1 MDHEN, CDR2 SYDVKM. CDR3 amino acids: CASSPTGGVVRAFF. The CDR3 DNA is TGTGCCAGCAGTCCAACAGGGGGTGTAGTGAGAGCTTTCTTT.

This clone was seen many times. With a much larger clone just one base away, this may be a read error. This CDR3 is also generated by other DNA sequences in the sample. This chain uses TRBV2 with TRBJ1-6, with D perhaps TRBD1 (6 bases). Trimming left V 3 bases short and J 8 bases short, with 17 bases between. CDR1 and CDR2 (germline): SNHLY, FYNNEI. The CDR3 is made up of 16 amino acids. CDR3 in DNA: TGTGCCAGCAGTGAGGGGGCGGGACAAGGCGATTCACCCCTCCACTTT. Protein product: CASSEGAGQGDSPLHF. Using reference TRBV2 and TRBJ1-6 for the parts outside the CDR3, the full variable domain is EPEVTQTPSHQVTQMGQEVILRCVPISNHLYFYWYRQILGQKVEFLVSFYNNEISEKSEIFDDQFSVERPDGSNFTLKIRSTKLEDSAMYFCASSEGAGQGDSPLHFGNGTRLTVT.

The rearrangement uses TRBV12-3 or TRBV12-4 and TRBJ2-7; 7 bases line up with TRBD2. Unmatched junction bases numbered 11, after V lost 6 bases and J lost 3 bases. The CDR3 is made up of 15 amino acids. In DNA form, the CDR3 reads TGTGCCAGCAGCTGGGGGAGGGGCTTCCTCTACGAGCAGTACTTC. It encodes CASSWGRGFLYEQYF.

This clone was counted ten times or more. J is TRBJ2-5 and V is TRBV11-2; 13 bases match TRBD2. V lost 1 base to trimming and J lost 4 bases; unmatched junction nucleotides: 6. This CDR3 spans 17 amino acids. Germline CDR1 reads SGHAT; CDR2 reads FQNNGV. The CDR3 loop is CASSLVQGLAGLETQYF. The CDR3 DNA follows: TGTGCCAGCAGCTTAGTTCAGGGACTAGCGGGGTTAGAGACCCAGTACTTC.

In this sample, this clone turned up a few times. The CDR3 DNA follows: TGTGCCAGCATCGAGAGGGGCCGGGGGGCAGGGCCGAATGAGCAGTTCTTC. Its translation is CASIERGRGAGPNEQFF. V is TRBV6-2 or TRBV6-3 and J is TRBJ2-1; the D gene is possibly TRBD2 (7 bases). This CDR3 has 17 residues. Germline V gene sequence: CDR1 MNHEY, CDR2 SVGEGT. The V gene lost 7 bases and the J gene lost 7 bases, with 26 bases spanning the gap.

V usage is TRBV9 and J usage is TRBJ2-7; 10 bases match TRBD2. Germline V gene sequence: CDR1 SGDLS, CDR2 YYNGEE. J was trimmed by 3 bases and V by 4 bases; bases with no gene match: 13. The CDR3 runs to 17 residues. The CDR3 region has the DNA TGTGCCAGCAGCCCGGGGGGAGCTAGCGGGGGCCTCTACGAGCAGTACTTC. Translation: CASSPGGASGGLYEQYF. The full variable domain, in which reference TRBV9 and TRBJ2-7 provide the parts outside the CDR3, is DSGVTQTPKHLITATGQRVTLRCSPRSGDLSVYWYQQSLDQGLQFLIQYYNGEERAKGNILERFSAQQFPDLHSELNLSSLELGDSALYFCASSPGGASGGLYEQYFGPGTRLTVT.

This clone was detected many times. The genes are TRBV5-1 and TRBJ1-2, with no clear D. The germline V gene encodes CDR1 SGHRS and CDR2 YFSETQ. Trimming took 4 bases from V and 8 from J, leaving 24 bases between them. This CDR3 is built from 16 residues. The CDR3 coding sequence is TGCGCCAGCAGCGGGCTCCTCGGGAGTATCAACGGGGGCTACACCTTC. Translated, it gives CASSGLLGSINGGYTF.